The sequence of this TCR beta chain was determined in a study of control samples from healthy donors and cancer patients. The CDR3 consists of 12 residues. CDR1 and CDR2 from the germline V gene are LGHDT and YNNKEL (reference sequence). With 3 bases clipped from V and 8 bases from J, the junction kept 3 bases outside the gene matches. Method: immunoSEQ multiplex PCR; TCRdb's copy keeps in-frame clones and lacks some. The repertoire holds tens of thousands of clones, about 88% seen once, with under 50% in the top ten. This rearrangement joins TRBV3-1 (or the pseudogene TRBV3-2) to TRBJ1-1; 7 bases agree with TRBD1. This receptor was identified in a man between 65 and 85 years old with lung cancer. Sequencing was performed on PBMCs. Written as DNA, the CDR3 is TGTGCCAGCAGCCAGGGGACAGTAGAAGCTTTCTTT. This translates into CASSQGTVEAFF.